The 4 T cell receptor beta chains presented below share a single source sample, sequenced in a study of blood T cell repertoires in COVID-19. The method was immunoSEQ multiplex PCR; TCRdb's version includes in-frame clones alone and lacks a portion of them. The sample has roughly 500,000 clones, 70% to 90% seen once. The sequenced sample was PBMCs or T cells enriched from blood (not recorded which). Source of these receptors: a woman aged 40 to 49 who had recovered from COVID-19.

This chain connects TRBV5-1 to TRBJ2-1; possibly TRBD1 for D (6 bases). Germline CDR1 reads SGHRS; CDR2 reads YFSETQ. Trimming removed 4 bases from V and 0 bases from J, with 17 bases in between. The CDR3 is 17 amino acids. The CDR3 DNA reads TGCGCCAGCAGCCCCACCACAGGGTACTACTCCTACAATGAGCAGTTCTTC. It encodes CASSPTTGYYSYNEQFF.

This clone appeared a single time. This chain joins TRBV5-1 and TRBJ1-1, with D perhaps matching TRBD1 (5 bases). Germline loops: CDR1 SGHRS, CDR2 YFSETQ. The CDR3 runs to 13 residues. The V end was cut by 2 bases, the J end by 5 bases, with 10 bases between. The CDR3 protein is CASSLGVQTEAFF. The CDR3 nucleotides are TGCGCCAGCAGCTTAGGGGTACAGACTGAAGCTTTCTTT.

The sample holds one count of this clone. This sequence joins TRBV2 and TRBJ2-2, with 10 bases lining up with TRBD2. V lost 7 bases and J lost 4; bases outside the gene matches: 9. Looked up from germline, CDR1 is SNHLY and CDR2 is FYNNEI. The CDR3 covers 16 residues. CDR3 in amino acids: CASKQLAGLATGELFF. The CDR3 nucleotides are TGTGCCAGCAAACAACTAGCGGGACTCGCCACCGGGGAGCTGTTTTTT.

The CDR3 is CAWSRDRVGEQFF. Here the CDR3 DNA reads TGTGCCTGGAGTCGGGACAGGGTAGGTGAGCAGTTCTTC. The chain carries TRBV30 and TRBJ2-1; TRBD1 matches 9 bases. The V and J ends lost 2 bases and 9 bases, in that order; junction bases with no gene match: 5. The germline V gene encodes CDR1 GTSNPN and CDR2 SVGIG (reference sequence). CDR3 size: 13 residues.